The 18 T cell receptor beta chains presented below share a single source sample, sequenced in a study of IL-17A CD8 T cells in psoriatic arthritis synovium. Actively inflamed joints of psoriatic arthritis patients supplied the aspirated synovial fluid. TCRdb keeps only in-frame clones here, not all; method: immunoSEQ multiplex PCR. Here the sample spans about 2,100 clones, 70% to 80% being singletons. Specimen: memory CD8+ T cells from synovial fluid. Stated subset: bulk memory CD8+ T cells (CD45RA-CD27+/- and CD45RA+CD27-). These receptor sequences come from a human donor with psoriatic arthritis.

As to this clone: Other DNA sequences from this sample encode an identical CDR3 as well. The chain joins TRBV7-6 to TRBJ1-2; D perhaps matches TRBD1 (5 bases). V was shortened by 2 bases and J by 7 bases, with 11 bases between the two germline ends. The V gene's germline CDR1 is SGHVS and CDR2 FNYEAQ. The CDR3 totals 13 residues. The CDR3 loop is CASSLTAGSGYTF. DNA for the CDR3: TGTGCCAGCAGCTTAACTGCAGGGTCTGGCTACACCTTC.

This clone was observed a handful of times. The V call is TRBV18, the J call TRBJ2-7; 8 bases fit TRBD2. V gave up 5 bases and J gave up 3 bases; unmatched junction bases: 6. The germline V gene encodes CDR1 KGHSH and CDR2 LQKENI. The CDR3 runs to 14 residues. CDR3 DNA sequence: TGTGCCAGCTCAGTGGCGGGAGGAGTCTACGAGCAGTACGTC. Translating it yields CASSVAGGVYEQYV.

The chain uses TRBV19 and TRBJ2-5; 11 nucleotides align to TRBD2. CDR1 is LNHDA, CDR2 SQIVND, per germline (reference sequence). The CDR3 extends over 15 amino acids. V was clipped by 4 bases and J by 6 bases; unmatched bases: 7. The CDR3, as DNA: TGTGCCAGTAGTAAACTAGCGGGAGCTATAAAGACCCAGTACTTC. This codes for CASSKLAGAIKTQYF.

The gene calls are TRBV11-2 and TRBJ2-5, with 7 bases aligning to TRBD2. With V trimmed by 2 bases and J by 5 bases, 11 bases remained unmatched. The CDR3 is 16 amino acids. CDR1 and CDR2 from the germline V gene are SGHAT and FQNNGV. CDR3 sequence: CASSLSPPGGGETQYF. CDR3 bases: TGTGCCAGCAGCTTATCTCCCCCGGGAGGAGGCGAGACCCAGTACTTC.

As DNA, the CDR3 is TGTGCCAGCAGCTCAGGGGCTAACACATGGGAGACCCAGTACTTC. This codes for CASSSGANTWETQYF. V gene TRBV9 combines with J gene TRBJ2-5, with a weak D call TRBD1 (6 bases). This CDR3 contains 15 residues. The ends were cut back, 4 bases at V and 5 bases at J, with 18 bases in the middle. Looked up from germline, CDR1 is SGDLS and CDR2 is YYNGEE.

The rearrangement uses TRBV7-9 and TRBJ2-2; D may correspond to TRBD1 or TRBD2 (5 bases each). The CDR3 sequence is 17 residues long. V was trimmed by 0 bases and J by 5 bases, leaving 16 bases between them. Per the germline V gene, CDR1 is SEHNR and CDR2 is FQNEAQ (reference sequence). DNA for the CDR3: TGTGCCAGCAGCTTAGCGGAGGTGACAGAGACAACCGGGGAGCTGTTTTTT. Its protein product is CASSLAEVTETTGELFF.

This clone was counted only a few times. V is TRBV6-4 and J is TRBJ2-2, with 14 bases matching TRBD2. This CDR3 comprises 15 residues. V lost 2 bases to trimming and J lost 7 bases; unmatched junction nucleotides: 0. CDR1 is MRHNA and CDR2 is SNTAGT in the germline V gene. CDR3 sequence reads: CASSDGTSGSGELFF. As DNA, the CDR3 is TGTGCCAGCAGTGACGGGACTAGCGGGAGCGGGGAGCTGTTTTTT.

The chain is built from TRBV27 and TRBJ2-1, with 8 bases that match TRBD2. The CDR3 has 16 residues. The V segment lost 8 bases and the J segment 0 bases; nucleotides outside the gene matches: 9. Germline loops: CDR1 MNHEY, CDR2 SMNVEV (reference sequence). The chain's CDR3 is CASGGGSGISYNEQFF. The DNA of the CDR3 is TGTGCCAGCGGGGGGGGTAGCGGGATCTCCTACAATGAGCAGTTCTTC.

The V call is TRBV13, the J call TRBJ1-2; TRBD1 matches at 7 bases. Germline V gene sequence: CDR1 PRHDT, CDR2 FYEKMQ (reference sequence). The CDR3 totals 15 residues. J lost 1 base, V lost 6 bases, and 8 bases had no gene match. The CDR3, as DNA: TGTGCCAGCAGGGGGCAGGGGGACTTTAACTATGGCTACACCTTC. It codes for CASRGQGDFNYGYTF.

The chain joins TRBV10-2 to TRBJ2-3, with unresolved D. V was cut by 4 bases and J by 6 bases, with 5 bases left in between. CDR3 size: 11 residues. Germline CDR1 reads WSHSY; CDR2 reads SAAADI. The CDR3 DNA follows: TGCGCCAGCAGTGTACAGGATACGCAGTATTTT. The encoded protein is CASSVQDTQYF.

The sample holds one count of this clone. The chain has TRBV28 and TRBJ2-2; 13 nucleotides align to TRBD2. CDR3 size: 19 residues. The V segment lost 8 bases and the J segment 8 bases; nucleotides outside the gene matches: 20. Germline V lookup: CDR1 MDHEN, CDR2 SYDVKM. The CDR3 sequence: CASGGIGLAGDLREGELFF. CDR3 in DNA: TGTGCCAGCGGCGGCATCGGACTAGCGGGAGATCTCAGGGAGGGGGAGCTGTTTTTT.

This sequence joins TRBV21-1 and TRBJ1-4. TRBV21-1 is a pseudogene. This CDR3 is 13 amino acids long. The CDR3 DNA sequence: TGTGCCAGCAGCCCCCGTTCTAATGAAAAACTGTTTTTT. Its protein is CASSPRSNEKLFF.

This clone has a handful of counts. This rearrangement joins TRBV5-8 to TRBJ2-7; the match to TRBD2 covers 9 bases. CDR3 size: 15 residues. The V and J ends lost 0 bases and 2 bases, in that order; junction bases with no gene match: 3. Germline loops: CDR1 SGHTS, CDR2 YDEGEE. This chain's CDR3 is CASSLGASGAYEQYF. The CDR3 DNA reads TGTGCCAGCAGCTTGGGAGCTAGCGGGGCCTACGAGCAGTACTTC.

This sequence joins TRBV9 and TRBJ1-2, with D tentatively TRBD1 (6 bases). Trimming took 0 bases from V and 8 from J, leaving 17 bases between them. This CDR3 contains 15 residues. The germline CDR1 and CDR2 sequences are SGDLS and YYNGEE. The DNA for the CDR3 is TGTGCCAGCAGCGTAGCCCCAGGGGCAGTACGGGGCTACACCTTC. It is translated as CASSVAPGAVRGYTF. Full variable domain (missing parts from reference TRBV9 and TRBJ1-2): DSGVTQTPKHLITATGQRVTLRCSPRSGDLSVYWYQQSLDQGLQFLIQYYNGEERAKGNILERFSAQQFPDLHSELNLSSLELGDSALYFCASSVAPGAVRGYTFGSGTRLTVV.

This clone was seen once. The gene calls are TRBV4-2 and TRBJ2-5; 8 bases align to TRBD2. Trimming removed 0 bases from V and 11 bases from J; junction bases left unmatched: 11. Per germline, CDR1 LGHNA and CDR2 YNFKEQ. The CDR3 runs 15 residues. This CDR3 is CASSQDHGRGLSQYF. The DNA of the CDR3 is TGTGCCAGCAGCCAAGATCACGGGAGGGGTTTATCACAGTACTTC.

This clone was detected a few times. The CDR3 sequence: CSGNSGDEQFF. The CDR3 DNA reads TGCAGCGGCAATTCGGGAGATGAGCAGTTCTTC. J is TRBJ2-1 and V is TRBV29-1, with D perhaps matching TRBD2 (6 bases). Trimming removed 7 bases at V and 8 bases at J, with 12 bases between. CDR3 size: 11 residues. Germline V gene data show CDR1 as SQVTM and CDR2 as ANQGSEA.

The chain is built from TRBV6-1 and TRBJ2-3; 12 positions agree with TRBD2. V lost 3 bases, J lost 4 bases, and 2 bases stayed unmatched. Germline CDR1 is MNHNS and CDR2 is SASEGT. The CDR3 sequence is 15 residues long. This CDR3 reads CASSDLAGGSDTQYF. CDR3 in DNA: TGTGCCAGCAGTGATCTAGCGGGAGGGTCAGATACGCAGTATTTT.

CDR3 sequence (DNA): TGTGCCAGTAGTATAGAAGCAGCTACCTCCTACGAGCAGTACTTC. This translates into CASSIEAATSYEQYF. The chain couples TRBV19 to TRBJ2-7; D is undetermined. The CDR3 totals 15 residues. V shed 0 bases and J shed 0 bases, with 9 bases lying between them. CDR1 LNHDA and CDR2 SQIVND come from the germline V gene (reference sequence).